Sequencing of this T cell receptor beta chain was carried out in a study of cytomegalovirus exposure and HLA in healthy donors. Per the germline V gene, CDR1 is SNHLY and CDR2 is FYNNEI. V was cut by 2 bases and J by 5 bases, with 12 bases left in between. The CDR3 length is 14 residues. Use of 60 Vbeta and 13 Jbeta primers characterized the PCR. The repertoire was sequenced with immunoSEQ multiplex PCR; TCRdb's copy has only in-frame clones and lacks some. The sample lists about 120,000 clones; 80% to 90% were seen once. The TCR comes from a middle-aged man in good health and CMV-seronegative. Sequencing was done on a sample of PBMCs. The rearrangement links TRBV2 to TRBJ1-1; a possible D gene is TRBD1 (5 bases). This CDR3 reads CASSENWGSTEAFF. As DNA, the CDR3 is TGTGCCAGCAGTGAAAACTGGGGCTCGACTGAAGCTTTCTTT.